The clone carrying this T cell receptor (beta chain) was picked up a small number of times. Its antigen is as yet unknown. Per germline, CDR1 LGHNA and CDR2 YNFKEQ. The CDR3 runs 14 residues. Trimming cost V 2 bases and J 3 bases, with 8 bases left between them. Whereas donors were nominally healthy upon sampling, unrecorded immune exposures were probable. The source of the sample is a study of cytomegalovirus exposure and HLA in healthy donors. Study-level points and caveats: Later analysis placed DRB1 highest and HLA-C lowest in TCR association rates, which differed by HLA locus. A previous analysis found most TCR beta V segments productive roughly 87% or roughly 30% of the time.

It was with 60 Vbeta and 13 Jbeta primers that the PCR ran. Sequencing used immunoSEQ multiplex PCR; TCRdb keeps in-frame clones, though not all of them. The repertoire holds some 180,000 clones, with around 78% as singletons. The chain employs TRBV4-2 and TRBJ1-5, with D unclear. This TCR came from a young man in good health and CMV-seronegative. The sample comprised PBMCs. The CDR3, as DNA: TGTGCCAGCAGCCAATCAGACAACAATCAGCCCCAGCATTTT. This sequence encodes CASSQSDNNQPQHF.